This is a list of T cell receptor beta chains from one sample in a study of blood T cell repertoires in COVID-19. The assay was immunoSEQ multiplex PCR, and TCRdb's table has in-frame clones only and misses some. Found here are around 200,000 clones, 70% to 90% of them singletons; the top ten hold about 12%. The sequenced material came from peripheral blood. Receptors originate from a woman under 30 who had recovered from COVID-19. CDR3s include the opening cysteine and the closing phenylalanine or tryptophan. A D gene is named only where the DNA matches it firmly. Rows give clone size only sometimes, using once, few, many, or a class for an expanded clone.

TRBV5-1	.	.	TRBJ2-1	CASSLVSGYNEQFF	TGCGCCAGCAGCTTGGTGTCGGGGTACAATGAGCAGTTCTTC
TRBV6-2/TRBV6-3	.	TRBD2	TRBJ2-3	CASSTTTSGRVVDTQYF	TGTGCCAGCAGTACGACGACTAGCGGGAGGGTGGTAGATACGCAGTATTTT
TRBV21-1	once	.	TRBJ2-3	CASSRTDYTDTQYF	TGTGCCAGCAGCAGAACAGATTACACAGATACGCAGTATTTT
TRBV7-2	.	TRBD1	TRBJ1-1	CASSLQGALGNTEAFF	TGTGCCAGCAGTCTACAGGGGGCGCTGGGTAACACTGAAGCTTTCTTT
TRBV5-5	.	.	TRBJ1-5	CASSSSEGWPQHF	TGTGCCAGCAGCTCCTCCGAGGGATGGCCCCAGCATTTT
TRBV7-9	.	TRBD1	TRBJ2-1	CASSSGQGAIDEQFF	TGTGCCAGCAGCTCGGGACAGGGGGCTATCGATGAGCAGTTCTTC
TRBV4-3	.	TRBD2	TRBJ2-2	CASSQVLTSGSNTGELFF	TGCGCCAGCAGCCAAGTCCTAACTAGCGGCTCGAACACCGGGGAGCTGTTTTTT
TRBV24-1	.	TRBD1	TRBJ2-2	CATSDLSRGMMTGELFF	TGTGCCACCAGTGATTTATCCAGGGGGATGATGACCGGGGAGCTGTTTTTT
TRBV15	.	.	TRBJ1-4	CATSRGGEPGLFF	TGTGCCACCAGCAGGGGGGGAGAACCTGGACTGTTTTTT
TRBV5-4	once	TRBD1	TRBJ1-2	CASSSGQGEVGYTF	TGTGCCAGCAGCTCAGGACAGGGGGAAGTTGGCTACACCTTC
TRBV19	once	.	TRBJ1-1	CASSAGYTEAFF	TGTGCCAGTAGCGCAGGTTACACTGAAGCTTTCTTT
TRBV19	.	TRBD1	TRBJ1-2	CASSIEGQGHGYTF	TGTGCCAGTAGTATAGAGGGACAGGGACATGGCTACACCTTC
TRBV4-3	.	TRBD2	TRBJ2-7	CASSPGLAGVEQYF	TGCGCCAGCAGCCCGGGACTAGCGGGAGTCGAGCAGTACTTC
TRBV29-1	.	.	TRBJ1-2	CSVNGGAGLGYTF	TGCAGCGTCAATGGGGGGGCAGGGCTTGGCTACACCTTC
TRBV9	.	TRBD1	TRBJ2-5	CASSVYTGVGETQYF	TGTGCCAGCAGCGTTTATACAGGGGTCGGGGAGACCCAGTACTTC
TRBV5-1	.	.	TRBJ1-2	CASSPFGVVGGYGYTF	TGCGCCAGCAGCCCGTTCGGAGTTGTTGGAGGCTATGGCTACACCTTC
TRBV6-2/TRBV6-3	.	.	TRBJ2-7	CASSDTGVYEQYF	TGTGCCAGCAGTGATACTGGAGTCTACGAGCAGTACTTC
TRBV30	once	.	TRBJ1-5	CAWSGQGNQPQHF	TGTGCCTGGAGTGGACAGGGCAATCAGCCCCAGCATTTT
TRBV3-1/TRBV3-2	.	TRBD2	TRBJ2-1	CASSQAGLAGEQFF	TGTGCCAGCAGCCAAGCTGGACTAGCGGGAGAACAGTTCTTC
TRBV18	.	.	TRBJ2-4	CASSPPRGSKNIQYF	TGTGCCAGCTCACCACCGAGGGGGAGCAAAAACATTCAGTACTTC
TRBV5-1	.	TRBD1	TRBJ1-1	CASSWGTGGNTEAFF	TGCGCCAGCAGCTGGGGGACAGGGGGCAACACTGAAGCTTTCTTT
TRBV5-6	many	TRBD1	TRBJ1-5	CASSLFFGTGDTGNQPQHF	TGTGCCAGCAGCTTGTTTTTCGGGACAGGGGACACTGGGAACCAGCCCCAGCATTTT
TRBV15	.	.	TRBJ1-4	CATSRDSATNEKLFF	TGTGCCACCAGCAGAGACAGTGCAACTAATGAAAAACTGTTTTTT
TRBV28	.	TRBD1	TRBJ1-2	CASSLTGTGDYGYTF	TGTGCCAGCAGTTTAACCGGGACAGGGGACTATGGCTACACCTTC
TRBV30	.	.	TRBJ1-2	CAWTVGGAHGYTF	TGTGCCTGGACGGTCGGGGGGGCGCATGGCTACACCTTC
TRBV19	.	TRBD1	TRBJ1-5	CASTPDGQGSYQPQHF	TGTGCCAGTACCCCCGATGGACAGGGATCGTATCAGCCCCAGCATTTT
TRBV18	.	TRBD1	TRBJ1-6	CASSLQGAQGSPLHF	TGTGCCAGCTCACTTCAGGGGGCGCAGGGGTCACCCCTCCACTTT
TRBV3-1/TRBV3-2	.	.	TRBJ1-2	CASSRGQGYTYGYTF	TGTGCCAGCAGCCGGGGTCAGGGATATACCTATGGCTACACCTTC
TRBV27	.	TRBD1	TRBJ1-2	CASAGGNYGYTF	TGTGCCAGTGCAGGGGGGAACTATGGCTACACCTTC
TRBV5-6	.	.	TRBJ1-3	CASSLGHRSSGNTIYF	TGTGCCAGCAGCTTGGGGCACCGTTCCTCTGGAAACACCATATATTTT
TRBV27	.	.	TRBJ2-3	CASRNRGGPSDTQYF	TGTGCCAGCAGAAACAGGGGGGGTCCGTCAGATACGCAGTATTTT
TRBV5-1	.	.	TRBJ2-3	CASSLGGITDTQYF	TGCGCCAGCAGCTTAGGGGGAATCACAGATACGCAGTATTTT
TRBV19	.	.	TRBJ2-7	CASSGNGQSYEQYF	TGTGCCAGTAGTGGGAACGGACAGTCCTACGAGCAGTACTTC
TRBV10-3	few	TRBD1	TRBJ1-5	CAIKGTGDNQPQHF	TGTGCCATAAAAGGGACAGGGGACAATCAGCCCCAGCATTTT
TRBV19	few	.	TRBJ2-7	CASSIFFSPSYEQYF	TGTGCCAGTAGTATTTTTTTCTCTCCTTCCTACGAGCAGTACTTC
TRBV9	.	.	TRBJ1-5	CASSADILRQPQHF	TGTGCCAGCAGCGCGGACATCCTCAGGCAGCCCCAGCATTTT
TRBV19	.	TRBD1	TRBJ1-2	CASSIWTGNYGYTF	TGTGCCAGTAGTATCTGGACAGGGAACTATGGCTACACCTTC
TRBV19	few	TRBD2	TRBJ2-1	CASRRTSGRYNEQFF	TGTGCCAGTAGACGGACTAGCGGGAGATACAATGAGCAGTTCTTC
TRBV4-3	.	TRBD2	TRBJ2-1	CASSLGTSGRTSYNEQFF	TGCGCCAGCAGCCTTGGGACTAGCGGGAGGACCTCCTACAATGAGCAGTTCTTC
TRBV7-9	.	TRBD2	TRBJ2-7	CASSRRTSGTPSGYF	TGTGCCAGCAGCCGCCGGACTAGCGGGACCCCGTCGGGGTACTTC
TRBV4-1	.	TRBD1	TRBJ2-7	CASSQFQGALNEQYF	TGCGCCAGCAGCCAATTCCAGGGGGCGCTAAACGAGCAGTACTTC
TRBV19	.	.	TRBJ2-2	CASSIELTGELFF	TGTGCCAGTAGTATTGAGTTAACCGGGGAGCTGTTTTTT
TRBV25-1	once	.	TRBJ2-7	CASSGGGAETYEQYF	TGTGCCAGCAGTGGGGGAGGAGCGGAGACTTACGAGCAGTACTTC
TRBV12-3/TRBV12-4	.	.	TRBJ2-5	CASRPSDQETQYF	TGTGCCAGCAGACCTAGCGACCAAGAGACCCAGTACTTC
TRBV9	.	TRBD2	TRBJ2-3	CASGLAGSTDTQYF	TGTGCCAGCGGACTAGCGGGATCAACAGATACGCAGTATTTT
TRBV5-5	.	.	TRBJ2-7	CASSAYTGWYF	TGTGCCAGCAGCGCGTACACAGGGTGGTACTTC
TRBV11-2	.	.	TRBJ2-1	CASSSHLGNEQFF	TGTGCCAGCAGCTCCCACCTCGGGAATGAGCAGTTCTTC
TRBV19	few	TRBD1	TRBJ1-5	CASSHRGNNQPQHF	TGTGCCAGTAGCCACAGGGGCAACAATCAGCCCCAGCATTTT
TRBV4-3	.	.	TRBJ1-2	CASSHIAQTTGHYGYTF	TGCGCCAGCAGCCACATAGCCCAAACTACAGGGCACTATGGCTACACCTTC
TRBV18	.	TRBD1	TRBJ1-4	CASSQGAYEKLFF	TGTGCCAGCTCACAGGGGGCTTATGAAAAACTGTTTTTT
TRBV7-9	.	.	TRBJ1-4	CASSPSQGLYEKLFF	TGTGCCAGCAGCCCATCACAGGGCTTGTATGAAAAACTGTTTTTT
TRBV12-5	.	.	TRBJ2-5	CASGLVVGPGEKTQYF	TGTGCTAGTGGTTTGGTAGTGGGGCCAGGGGAGAAGACCCAGTACTTC
TRBV3-1/TRBV3-2	.	TRBD2	TRBJ2-7	CASSPLPLAAWVGEQYF	TGTGCCAGCAGCCCCTTACCTCTAGCGGCCTGGGTCGGCGAGCAGTACTTC
TRBV4-2	.	TRBD1	TRBJ1-2	CASSRRSRGSSGYTF	TGTGCCAGCAGCCGTAGGAGCAGGGGGTCGTCGGGCTACACCTTC
TRBV30	.	.	TRBJ2-7	CAWSLDSTYEQYF	TGTGCCTGGAGTTTGGACAGCACCTACGAGCAGTACTTC
TRBV27	.	.	TRBJ1-3	CASSLSAGERNTIYF	TGTGCCAGCAGTTTATCAGCAGGGGAGAGAAACACCATATATTTT
TRBV19	once	TRBD1	TRBJ1-2	CASSTAGTGYGYTF	TGTGCCAGTAGTACGGCCGGGACAGGCTATGGCTACACCTTC
TRBV25-1	.	TRBD1	TRBJ2-7	CASRGRDSLYEQYF	TGTGCCAGCCGGGGCCGGGACAGCTTGTACGAGCAGTACTTC
TRBV19	.	TRBD1	TRBJ2-7	CASSIDSGTGRYEQYF	TGTGCCAGTAGTATAGACTCCGGGACAGGCCGCTACGAGCAGTACTTC
TRBV2	.	TRBD1	TRBJ2-7	CASSEPAAGGAEQYF	TGTGCCAGCAGTGAACCGGCGGCAGGGGGCGCCGAGCAGTACTTC